This TCR beta chain was identified during a study of vaccination and CD4 T cells after COVID-19. As for the study in general: A CEFX pool, an HIV-1 Nef pool, or else no peptide went into the control cultures. Points from the study as a whole: When vaccine-specific clones from convalescent patients were examined, 304 of 307 were spike mono-reactive.

Cultured CD4+ T-cell DNA underwent Oncomine TCR Beta short-read sequencing. In this case, cultured CD4+ T cells provided the extracted genomic DNA. TCRdb re-called the PCR reads through MiXCR, storing one row per CDR3 protein. Among fewer than 10,000 distinct CDR3 sequences listed, under 40% were seen once. Treatment reported: roughly nine-day PBMC culture with coronavirus spike peptide pools or control peptides (ViraFEST assay). Unexposed donor CD4+ T cells predated the COVID-19 pandemic, collected 2011-2018. TCRs were sequenced by ViraFEST after antigen-specific T cells had been expanded with peptide pools. The researchers probed unexposed-donor CD4+ T cells with SARS-CoV-2 S/N and four cold-coronavirus spikes, cells permitting. Points on this clonotype: The antigen is not known.

With 2 bases removed from V and 11 bases from J, the gap between germline ends came to 7 bases. Germline V lookup: CDR1 MGHDK, CDR2 SYGVNS. The CDR3 extends over 11 amino acids. Sample: CD4+ T cells from blood, cultured in vitro. V is TRBV25-1 and J is TRBJ2-1; D is ambiguous. The source is a human donor in good health. The DNA of the CDR3 is TGTGCCAGCAGTGAAGAGACACAGCAGTTCTTC. Encoded protein: CASSEETQQFF. The whole variable domain, remainder taken from reference TRBV25-1 and TRBJ2-1, is EADIYQTPRYLVIGTGKKITLECSQTMGHDKMYWYQQDPGMELHLIHYSYGVNSTEKGDLSSESTVSRIRTEHFPLTLESARPSHTSQYLCASSEETQQFFGPGTRLTVL.